The clone carrying this T cell receptor beta chain appeared once. Its antigen is not known. This entry is derived from a study of CD4+ T cells in melanoma. Broader study findings: A reported correlation linked neoantigen-specific CD4+ T cells to CD8+, macrophage and B cell function. In melanoma, neoantigen-specific CD4+ T cells reportedly differed in differentiation state.

V lost 4 bases and J 1 base, leaving 15 bases between the germline ends. The CDR3 totals 16 residues. CDR1 MGHDK and CDR2 SYGVNS come from the germline V gene. TCRdb's copy holds only in-frame clones and misses some; the assay was immunoSEQ multiplex PCR. The sample records 20,000 to 25,000 clones, about four fifths being singletons. The sequenced material came from cells from a culture (not recorded whether cultured in vitro). V gene TRBV25-1 combines with J gene TRBJ2-3; perhaps D is TRBD1 or TRBD2 (5 bases each). The receptor was isolated from a human donor with melanoma. The CDR3 loop is CASSAGWQGGTDTQYF. Written as DNA, the CDR3 is TGTGCCAGCAGTGCCGGGTGGCAGGGAGGCACAGATACGCAGTATTTT.